This TCR beta chain was sequenced in a study of blood T cell repertoires in COVID-19 (TCRdb year 2020). Concerning the study at large: Samples covering the acute and convalescent phases of COVID-19 were provided by collaborators in the United States, Italy and Spain. The samples were drawn from the first 160 participants of the ongoing ImmuneRACE study and from some 1,300 subjects provided by 6 global collaborators. Subjects who had been exposed to COVID-19, were actively infected with it, or had recovered from it provided the deeply sampled blood TCRbeta repertoires that made up the dataset. The repertoires were made available in a free public database intended to serve as a resource for research on the immune response to SARS-CoV-2. Where available, HLA class I and class II types were taken from metadata supplied by the sample provider and were not determined by assay-based typing. Sample metadata almost always included a de-identified subject ID, COVID-19 status, age in years and sex. The prospective study material was composed of cDNA or gDNA derived from T cells, B-cell-depleted T cells, or PBMCs.

The CDR3, from cysteine to phenylalanine, totals 15 residues. The DNA shown is the 45-base CDR3, in frame from base 1. V and J are trimmed by 5 bases and 2 bases, and the gene matches miss 6 bases of the junction. CDR1 and CDR2 are drawn from the germline V gene: MNHEY, SVGAGI. The collaborating institutions used their own protocols to collect whole blood in K2EDTA tubes. Collaborator samples were shipped for TCRbeta analysis as frozen whole blood, isolated PBMCs, or DNA extracted from either sample type. The immunoSEQ Assay, a bias-controlled multiplex PCR, was used to amplify TCRbeta CDR3 regions from genomic DNA. As for the original processing: The number of nucleated cells in each sample was estimated from the amplification of reference gene primers within the assay. To quantify the absolute abundance of each unique TCRbeta CDR3 rearrangement, sequence reads were collapsed and filtered. Productive Simpson clonality was computed per sample as the square root of Simpson's diversity index over productive rearrangements. The immuneACCESS repertoire file appears here via TCRdb, limited to in-frame rearrangements. These files lack a portion of the clones; in checked studies, under half of the deficit traces to unresolved V genes, and the cause of the others is not known. V and J calls and clone size are those listed in that table; D and trimming were worked out from the DNA. The sample table contains 90,000 to 150,000 clones; only one count was recorded for 75% to 85% of them. About 12% of the sample is in the top ten clones.

The research as a whole found: How much clinical and demographic metadata was included differed by source and by participant, and the metadata was provided uncurated.

Worth noting for this clone: The antigen this receptor binds is unknown. The input lacks base qualities; no much larger clone sits a single base away.

This sequence was found in a human donor in a cohort sampled during active COVID-19. Sample: peripheral blood. The chain is encoded by TRBV6-5 joined to TRBJ1-1; TRBD1 fits 9 bases in the junction. The CDR3 amino acid sequence is: CASSRAGQGNTEAFF. Here is the DNA: TGTGCCAGCAGTAGAGCGGGACAGGGCAACACTGAAGCTTTCTTT.